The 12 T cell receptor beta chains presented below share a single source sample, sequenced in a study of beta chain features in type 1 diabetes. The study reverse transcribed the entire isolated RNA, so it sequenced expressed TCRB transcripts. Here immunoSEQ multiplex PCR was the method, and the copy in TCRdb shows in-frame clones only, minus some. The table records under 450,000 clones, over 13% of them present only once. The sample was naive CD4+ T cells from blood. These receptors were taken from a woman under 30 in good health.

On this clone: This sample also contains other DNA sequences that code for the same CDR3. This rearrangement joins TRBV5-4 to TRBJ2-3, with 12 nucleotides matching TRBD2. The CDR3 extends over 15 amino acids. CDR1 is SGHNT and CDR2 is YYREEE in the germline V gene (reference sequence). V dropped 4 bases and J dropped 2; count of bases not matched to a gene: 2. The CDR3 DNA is TGTGCCAGCAGCCGGACTAGCGGGACCACAGATACGCAGTATTTT. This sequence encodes CASSRTSGTTDTQYF.

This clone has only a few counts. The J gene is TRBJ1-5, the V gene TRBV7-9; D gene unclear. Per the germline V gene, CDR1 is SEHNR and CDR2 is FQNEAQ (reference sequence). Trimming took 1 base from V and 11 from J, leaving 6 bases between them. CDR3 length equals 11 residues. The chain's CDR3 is CASSLGNSQHF. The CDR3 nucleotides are TGTGCCAGCAGCTTAGGCAACTCCCAGCATTTT.

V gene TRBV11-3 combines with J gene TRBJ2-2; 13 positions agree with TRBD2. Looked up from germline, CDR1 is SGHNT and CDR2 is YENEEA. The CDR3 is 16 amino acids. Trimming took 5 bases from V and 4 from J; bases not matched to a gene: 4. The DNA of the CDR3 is TGTGCCAGCAGCCCCGGGACTAGCGGGACCACCGGGGAGCTGTTTTTT. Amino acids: CASSPGTSGTTGELFF.

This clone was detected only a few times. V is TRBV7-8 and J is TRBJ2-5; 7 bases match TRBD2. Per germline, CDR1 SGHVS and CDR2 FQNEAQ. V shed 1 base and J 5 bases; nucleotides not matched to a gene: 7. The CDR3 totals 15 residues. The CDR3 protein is CASSLGLPGGETQYF. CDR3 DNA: TGTGCCAGCAGCTTAGGACTCCCCGGGGGGGAGACCCAGTACTTC.

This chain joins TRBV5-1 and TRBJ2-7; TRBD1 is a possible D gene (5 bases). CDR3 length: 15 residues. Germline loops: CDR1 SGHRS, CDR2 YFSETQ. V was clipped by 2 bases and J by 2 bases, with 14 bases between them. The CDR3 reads CASSFGRVRPYEQYF. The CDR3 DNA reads TGCGCCAGCAGCTTTGGCAGGGTCCGACCCTACGAGCAGTACTTC. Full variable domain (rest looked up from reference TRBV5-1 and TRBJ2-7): KAGVTQTPRYLIKTRGQQVTLSCSPISGHRSVSWYQQTPGQGLQFLFEYFSETQRNKGNFPGRFSGRQFSNSRSEMNVSTLELGDSALYLCASSFGRVRPYEQYFGPGTRLTVT.

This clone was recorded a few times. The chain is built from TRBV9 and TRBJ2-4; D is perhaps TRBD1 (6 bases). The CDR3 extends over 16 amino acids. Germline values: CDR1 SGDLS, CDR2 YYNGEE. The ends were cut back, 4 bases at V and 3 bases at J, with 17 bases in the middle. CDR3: CASSPGDNHFKNIQYF. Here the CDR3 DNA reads TGTGCCAGCAGCCCCGGGGACAACCACTTCAAAAACATTCAGTACTTC.

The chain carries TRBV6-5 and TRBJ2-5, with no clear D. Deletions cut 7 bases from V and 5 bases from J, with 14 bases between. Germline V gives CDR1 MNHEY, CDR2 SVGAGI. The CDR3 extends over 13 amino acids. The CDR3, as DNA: TGTGCCAGCACTAATGGAGTTACTGAGACCCAGTACTTC. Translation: CASTNGVTETQYF.

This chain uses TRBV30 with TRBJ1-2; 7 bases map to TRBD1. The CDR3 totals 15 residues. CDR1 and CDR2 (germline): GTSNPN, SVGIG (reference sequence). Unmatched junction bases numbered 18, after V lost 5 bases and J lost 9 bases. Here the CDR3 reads CAWASAGTVLRSYTF. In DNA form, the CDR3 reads TGTGCCTGGGCCTCGGCCGGGACAGTTTTAAGAAGCTACACCTTC.

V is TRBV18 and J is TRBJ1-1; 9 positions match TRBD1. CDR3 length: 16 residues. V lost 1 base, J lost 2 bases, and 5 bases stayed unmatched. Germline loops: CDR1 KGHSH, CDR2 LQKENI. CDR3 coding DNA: TGTGCCAGCTCACCACAGAGGACAGGGGTTAACACTGAAGCTTTCTTT. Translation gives CASSPQRTGVNTEAFF. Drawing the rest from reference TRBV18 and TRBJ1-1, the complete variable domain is NAGVMQNPRHLVRRRGQEARLRCSPMKGHSHVYWYRQLPEEGLKFMVYLQKENIIDESGMPKERFSAEFPKEGPSILRIQQVVRGDSAAYFCASSPQRTGVNTEAFFGQGTRLTVV.

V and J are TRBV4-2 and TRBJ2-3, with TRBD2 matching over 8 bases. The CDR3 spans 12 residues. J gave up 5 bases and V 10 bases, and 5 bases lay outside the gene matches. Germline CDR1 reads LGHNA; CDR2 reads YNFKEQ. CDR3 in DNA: TGTGCCATCCGGGGGGGTGGAGATACGCAGTATTTT. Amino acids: CAIRGGGDTQYF.

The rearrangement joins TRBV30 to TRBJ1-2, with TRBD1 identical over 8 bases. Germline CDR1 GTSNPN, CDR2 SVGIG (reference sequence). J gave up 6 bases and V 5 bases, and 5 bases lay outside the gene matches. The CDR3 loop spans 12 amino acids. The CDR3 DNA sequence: TGTGCCTGGGGAGGCAGGGGGCATGGCTACACCTTC. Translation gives CAWGGRGHGYTF.

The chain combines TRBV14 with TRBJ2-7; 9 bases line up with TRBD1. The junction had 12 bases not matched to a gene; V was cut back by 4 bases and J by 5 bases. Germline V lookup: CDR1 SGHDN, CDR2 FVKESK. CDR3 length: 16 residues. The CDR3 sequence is CASSPVPGQGLHEQYF. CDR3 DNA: TGTGCCAGCAGCCCTGTACCGGGACAGGGTTTACACGAGCAGTACTTC.